This is a list of T cell receptor beta chains from one sample in a study of cytomegalovirus exposure and HLA in healthy donors. The protocol was immunoSEQ multiplex PCR, while the TCRdb copy is restricted to in-frame clones and leaves out a portion. Of 120,000 or so clones detected, 75% to 85% appear once; the ten largest clones hold 3% to 3.5%. Sequencing was done on a sample of PBMCs. These receptors originate from a male donor in good health and CMV-seronegative. Each CDR3 is given with its conserved first and last residue. Fields, in order: CDR3 protein, CDR3 DNA, CDR3 length, D gene, V gene, J gene, clone size. The D gene is left open where the match is weak. The size of a clone is reported for some rows only, either as once, few or many, or as a class for expanded clones.

CDR3: CASSQLGQLAGNEQFF; DNA: TGCGCCAGCAGCCAACTCGGACAGCTCGCAGGGAATGAGCAGTTCTTC; length: 16; D: -; V: TRBV4-3; J: TRBJ2-1; size: few
CDR3: CASSKGAEYGYTF; DNA: TGTGCCAGCAGCAAGGGGGCGGAATATGGCTACACCTTC; length: 13; D: TRBD1; V: TRBV5-6; J: TRBJ1-2; size: -
CDR3: CASAAAGGRDEQFF; DNA: TGTGCCAGCGCAGCAGCGGGGGGGCGAGATGAGCAGTTCTTC; length: 14; D: TRBD2; V: TRBV7-9; J: TRBJ2-1; size: -
CDR3: CASSELDSSYNSPLHF; DNA: TGTGCCAGCAGTGAATTGGACAGCTCCTATAATTCACCCCTCCACTTT; length: 16; D: -; V: TRBV6-1; J: TRBJ1-6; size: -
CDR3: CASSQRQGAVDTGELFF; DNA: TGTGCCAGCAGCCAGAGACAGGGGGCGGTCGACACCGGGGAGCTGTTTTTT; length: 17; D: TRBD1; V: TRBV14; J: TRBJ2-2; size: -
CDR3: CASSSPGVTYGYTF; DNA: TGTGCCAGCAGCTCGCCCGGGGTAACCTATGGCTACACCTTC; length: 14; D: -; V: TRBV7-8; J: TRBJ1-2; size: once
CDR3: CASTLGTEISFATNEKLFF; DNA: TGTGCCAGCACCTTAGGGACAGAGATATCCTTTGCAACTAATGAAAAACTGTTTTTT; length: 19; D: TRBD1; V: TRBV28; J: TRBJ1-4; size: -
CDR3: CASSALAGAAGELFF; DNA: TGCGCCAGCAGTGCTCTAGCGGGAGCGGCCGGGGAGCTGTTTTTT; length: 15; D: TRBD2; V: TRBV10-2; J: TRBJ2-2; size: -
CDR3: CASSARQGVSYEQYF; DNA: TGTGCCAGCAGTGCACGACAGGGAGTCTCCTACGAGCAGTACTTC; length: 15; D: TRBD1; V: TRBV6-1; J: TRBJ2-7; size: -
CDR3: CASSVAGGWEQFF; DNA: TGTGCCAGCAGCGTAGCAGGGGGCTGGGAGCAGTTCTTC; length: 13; D: TRBD1; V: TRBV7-9; J: TRBJ2-1; size: -
CDR3: CASSKGVLSGGLRSYEQYF; DNA: TGTGCCAGCAGCAAAGGAGTCCTGAGCGGGGGGCTCCGCTCCTACGAGCAGTACTTC; length: 19; D: TRBD2; V: TRBV7-3; J: TRBJ2-7; size: -
CDR3: CASSLGQIYGYTF; DNA: TGTGCCAGCAGCTTGGGACAGATCTATGGCTACACCTTC; length: 13; D: TRBD1; V: TRBV7-2; J: TRBJ1-2; size: -
CDR3: CASSLPGQATGTGELFF; DNA: TGCGCCAGCAGCTTACCGGGACAGGCCACGGGGACCGGGGAGCTGTTTTTT; length: 17; D: TRBD1; V: TRBV5-1; J: TRBJ2-2; size: -
CDR3: CASSLRQGGGGYTF; DNA: TGTGCCAGCAGCCTTCGACAGGGGGGAGGTGGCTACACCTTC; length: 14; D: TRBD1; V: TRBV7-2; J: TRBJ1-2; size: once
CDR3: CSAAGGEVTEAFF; DNA: TGCAGCGCCGCAGGGGGTGAAGTCACTGAAGCTTTCTTT; length: 13; D: TRBD1; V: TRBV29-1; J: TRBJ1-1; size: -
CDR3: CASNDRVGTGTNEQFF; DNA: TGTGCCAGTAACGATAGGGTGGGGACAGGGACCAATGAGCAGTTCTTC; length: 16; D: TRBD1; V: TRBV19; J: TRBJ2-1; size: -